This T cell receptor (beta chain) comes out of a study of cytomegalovirus exposure and HLA in healthy donors. Background on the study: Counted in an early data release were about 85 million unique TCRs from HLA-typed donors.

V was clipped by 0 bases and J by 5 bases, with 8 bases between them. The V gene's germline CDR1 is LGHNA and CDR2 YSLEER. The CDR3 is 15 amino acids. Turning to this clone: Its matching antigen is unknown.

Overall study results and limits: It is likely that the observed cluster of highly shared sequence variants was a sequencing artifact. Association with HLA alleles at 0.05 false discovery rate was found for some 18,000 TCR beta sequences in a later analysis. Being productive about 87% or about 30% of the time was typical of most TCR beta V segments in an earlier analysis.

The primer mix had 60 Vbeta and 13 Jbeta primers. The method was immunoSEQ multiplex PCR; TCRdb's version includes in-frame clones alone and lacks a portion of them. The table has some 130,000 clones, 75% to 85% seen once. This clonotype originated in a male donor in good health and CMV-seropositive. The source material was PBMCs. The V gene is TRBV4-3, the J gene TRBJ1-6; D may be TRBD1 (6 bases). The CDR3 coding sequence is TGCGCCAGCAGCCAAGATGACAGGCATAATTCACCCCTCCACTTT. Translating it yields CASSQDDRHNSPLHF.